This record covers a single T cell receptor (beta chain). V shed 2 bases and J shed 6 bases, with 10 bases lying between them. The CDR3 has 13 amino acids. The germline gives CDR1 LNHDA, CDR2 SQIVND (reference sequence). These data come from a study of OX40 agonist ivuxolimab in advanced cancers. Background on the study: Under the entry rules, prior anti-PD-1, anti-PD-L1 or anti-CTLA-4 therapy was allowed, and 35% to 40% had some.

Data came from immunoSEQ multiplex PCR; TCRdb stores just in-frame clones and leaves some out. The table lists roughly 44,000 clones, roughly nine tenths of them singletons, with about 12% in the top ten. Specimen: CD4+ or CD8+ T cells sorted from blood, collected in a trial of the OX40 agonist ivuxolimab. The chain is built from TRBV19 and TRBJ1-2, with D unclear. This TCR was sampled from an adult with an advanced solid tumor such as melanoma, head and neck, liver or kidney cancer. The CDR3 sequence is CASSITGKDGYTF. The CDR3 bases are TGTGCCAGTAGTATAACGGGGAAGGATGGCTACACCTTC.